This T cell receptor beta chain was profiled in a study of CD8+ T cells in alopecia areata. About the study: Patients in the treated group were given tofacitinib by mouth, 5 to 10 mg twice a day. A 6-month off-drug phase came after tofacitinib, which had lasted 6 to 18 months.

Isolated RNA was reverse transcribed into cDNA used as the sequencing template. This table comes from immunoSEQ multiplex PCR, and its TCRdb copy is limited to in-frame clones, with some not included. The sample includes approximately 150,000 clones, about nine tenths of them seen just once. CDR1 and CDR2 from the germline V gene are SEHNR and FQNEAQ (reference sequence). The V end was cut by 5 bases, the J end by 7 bases, with 18 bases between. This CDR3 contains 16 residues. This receptor was obtained from a human donor with alopecia areata. Sample: CD8+ T cells sorted from blood, taken at week 0. The V gene is TRBV7-9, the J gene TRBJ1-6; possibly TRBD1 for D (6 bases). This CDR3 is CASSGTPRGANSPLHF. CDR3 DNA sequence: TGTGCCAGCAGCGGAACACCCAGGGGAGCCAATTCACCCCTCCACTTT.